The present T cell receptor (beta chain) was sequenced within a study of post-analysis software for immune sequencing data. A word on this clonotype: Antigen unknown.

Overall study findings and caveats: Significantly decreased normalized Chao1 diversity was recorded for multiple sclerosis patients relative to controls. Five or six TRBV segments were significantly more frequent in patients than in controls. TRBV5-6, TRBV5-1 and TRBV20-1 were among these segments.

With 6 bases clipped from V and 7 bases from J, the junction kept 2 bases outside the gene matches. The germline CDR1 and CDR2 sequences are SQVTM and ANQGSEA. The CDR3 is 11 residues long. Unique molecular identifiers were carried by the TCR beta cDNA libraries. TCRdb processed the PCR reads anew with MiXCR; each CDR3 protein has one entry. The data show more than 350,000 distinct CDR3 sequences, approximately 39% seen once. This TCR came from a girl aged 2 to 10 with multiple sclerosis. The chain links TRBV29-1 to TRBJ2-1; 8 bases match TRBD1. What was sequenced was blood. In DNA form, the CDR3 reads TGCAGCGTAGGACAGGGAAATGAGCAGTTCTTC. Amino acids: CSVGQGNEQFF.